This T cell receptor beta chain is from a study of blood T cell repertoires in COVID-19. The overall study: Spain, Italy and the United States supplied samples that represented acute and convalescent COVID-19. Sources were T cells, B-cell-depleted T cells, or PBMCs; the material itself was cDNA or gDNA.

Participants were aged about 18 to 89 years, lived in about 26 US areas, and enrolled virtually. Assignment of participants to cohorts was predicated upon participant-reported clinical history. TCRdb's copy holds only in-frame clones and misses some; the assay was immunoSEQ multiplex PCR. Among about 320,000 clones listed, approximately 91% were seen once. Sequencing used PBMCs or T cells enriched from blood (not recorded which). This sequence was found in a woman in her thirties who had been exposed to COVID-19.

The CDR3 region has the DNA TGTGCCAGCAGCCCTATGGGGACAGGGAGGAACACCGGGGAGCTGTTTTTT. It encodes CASSPMGTGRNTGELFF. V usage is TRBV5-4 and J usage is TRBJ2-2, with TRBD1 identical over 9 bases. CDR1 is SGHNT and CDR2 is YYREEE in the germline V gene (reference sequence). CDR3 length: 17 amino acids. With 4 bases clipped from V and 1 base from J, the junction kept 8 bases outside the gene matches.